The rows below give T cell receptor beta chains drawn from one sample of a study of synovial regulatory T cells in juvenile arthritis. Sequencing used immunoSEQ multiplex PCR; TCRdb keeps in-frame clones, though not all of them. The sample includes approximately 9,900 clones. Material: Treg cells from blood. The receptors stem from a donor younger than 30 with juvenile idiopathic arthritis. Each CDR3 is given with its conserved first and last residue. The size of a clone is reported for some rows only, either as once, few or many, or as a class for expanded clones.

v_gene	abundance	j_gene	CDR3aa
TRBV5-4	-	TRBJ1-6	CASSQGDRGLGNSPLHF
TRBV10-3	medium-sized	TRBJ1-2	CAISESGRDYGYTF
TRBV10-3	-	TRBJ2-2	CAISESTITGELFF
TRBV6-6	-	TRBJ1-3	CASSYSSGGTGNTIYF
TRBV11-2	-	TRBJ1-1	CASSSRAAMNTEAFF
TRBV5-5	-	TRBJ2-1	CASSLISRNEQFF
TRBV7-2	-	TRBJ2-1	CASSLGGVSYNEQFF
TRBV6-5	-	TRBJ1-5	CASSYSLYSNQPQHF
TRBV6-5	-	TRBJ1-2	CASSYGVGGTNYGYTF
TRBV6-6	-	TRBJ1-5	CASSYQHNQPQHF
TRBV9	-	TRBJ2-7	CASSPPGRGYEQYF
TRBV5-6	-	TRBJ2-7	CASSLSFYEQYF
TRBV7-3	-	TRBJ2-7	CASSSRGGGYEQYF
TRBV6-5	-	TRBJ2-2	CASSAGTANTGELFF
TRBV19	-	TRBJ2-6	CASSLPKGAGANVLTF
TRBV6-5	-	TRBJ1-3	CASSYSRYSGNTIYF